The clone carrying this T cell receptor (beta chain) was recorded once. This sample stems from a study of blood T cell repertoires in COVID-19. The method was immunoSEQ multiplex PCR; TCRdb's version includes in-frame clones alone and lacks a portion of them. There are 120,000 to 150,000 clones in the sample; approximately 90% occur only once, and over 0.8% lies in the top ten. CDR3 length equals 17 residues. V lost 1 base to trimming and J lost 10 bases; unmatched junction nucleotides: 11. Germline V gene data show CDR1 as MGHRA and CDR2 as YSYEKL. The clonotype was recovered from a woman aged 50 to 60 with acute or convalescent COVID-19. This chain links TRBV4-1 with TRBJ1-6, with 9 bases identical to TRBD1. Input material: peripheral blood. DNA for the CDR3: TGCGCCAGCAGCCAAGCGCTGACCAGGACAGGGGTGTCACCCCTCCACTTT. It codes for CASSQALTRTGVSPLHF.